The source of this T cell receptor beta chain is a study of blood T cell repertoires in COVID-19. Study information: From the United States, Italy and Spain came samples of acute and convalescent COVID-19. T cells, B-cell-depleted T cells, or PBMCs provided the cDNA or gDNA that served as material.

Per the study methods: Amplification of reference gene primers provided the estimated nucleated cell counts. Here immunoSEQ multiplex PCR was the method, and the copy in TCRdb shows in-frame clones only, minus some. The V and J calls and clone size are taken from that table; D and trimming were inferred from the DNA. In the table there are approximately 30,000 clones, 76% of which are singletons. Germline V CDR1 and CDR2: MNHEY, SVGAGI. V gave up 6 bases and J gave up 3 bases, with 9 bases separating them. The CDR3 runs to 13 residues. The gene calls are TRBV6-5 and TRBJ2-1; D is perhaps TRBD2 (5 bases). The clonotype comes from a man in his 70s with acute or convalescent COVID-19. The sample comprised peripheral blood. The CDR3 DNA sequence: TGTGCCAGCAGATCAACTAGCTACAATGAGCAGTTCTTC. Translation: CASRSTSYNEQFF.